This TCR beta chain was obtained from a study of blood T cell repertoires in COVID-19. The overall study: T cells, B-cell-depleted T cells, or PBMCs supplied cDNA or gDNA.

In the original analysis: Nucleated cell number was recorded as an estimate derived from reference gene primer amplification. Profiled with immunoSEQ multiplex PCR; TCRdb holds only in-frame clones, not every one. D and trimming were read from the DNA, whereas the V and J calls and clone size are those reported in that table. The table records some 130,000 clones, 88% of them present only once. This clonotype was sampled from a man aged 50 or older with acute or convalescent COVID-19. Sequences were obtained from peripheral blood.

CDR3 nucleotide sequence: TGTGCCAGTAGCCCCCCTAGCGGGAGGAGCGACGAGCAGTACTTC. Protein sequence: CASSPPSGRSDEQYF. J is TRBJ2-7 and V is TRBV19, with 11 bases identical to TRBD2. CDR3 length equals 15 residues. The V and J ends lost 6 bases and 5 bases, in that order; junction bases with no gene match: 9. CDR1 and CDR2 (germline): LNHDA, SQIVND (reference sequence).